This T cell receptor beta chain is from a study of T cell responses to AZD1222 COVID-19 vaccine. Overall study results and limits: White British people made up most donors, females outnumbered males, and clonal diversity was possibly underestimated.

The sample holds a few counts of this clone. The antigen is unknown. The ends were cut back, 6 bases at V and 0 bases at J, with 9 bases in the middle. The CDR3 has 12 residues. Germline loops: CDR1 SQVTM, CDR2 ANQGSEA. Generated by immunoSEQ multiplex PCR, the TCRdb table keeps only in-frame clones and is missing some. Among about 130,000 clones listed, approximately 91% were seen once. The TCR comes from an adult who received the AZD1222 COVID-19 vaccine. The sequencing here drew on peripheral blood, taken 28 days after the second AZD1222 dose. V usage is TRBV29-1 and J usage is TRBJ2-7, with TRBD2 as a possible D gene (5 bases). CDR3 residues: CSVAESSYEQYF. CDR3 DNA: TGCAGCGTAGCGGAGAGCTCCTACGAGCAGTACTTC.